Below, 25 T cell receptor beta chains from the same sample are listed, as sequenced in a study of cytomegalovirus exposure and HLA in healthy donors. Method: immunoSEQ multiplex PCR; TCRdb's copy keeps in-frame clones and lacks some. The repertoire holds around 73,000 clones, with approximately 90% as singletons. Material: PBMCs. The receptors derive from a woman in her late teens or twenties in good health and CMV-seropositive.

V is TRBV7-2 and J is TRBJ1-5, with 8 bases that match TRBD1. The germline CDR1 and CDR2 sequences are SGHTA and FQGNSA. CDR3 length: 15 residues. V lost 5 bases, J lost 3 bases, and 6 bases stayed unmatched. CDR3 in DNA: TGTGCCAGCAGCCTGCGACAGGGGATCAATCAGCCCCAGCATTTT. Translated: CASSLRQGINQPQHF.

This chain uses TRBV7-6 with TRBJ2-2; D perhaps matches TRBD1 (5 bases). Germline-derived CDR1 and CDR2 are SGHVS and FNYEAQ. Trimming stripped 5 bases from V and 4 bases from J, with 14 bases between. CDR3 length equals 15 residues. The CDR3: CASSRRTQGTGELFF. The CDR3, as DNA: TGTGCCAGCAGCCGTCGGACCCAGGGCACCGGGGAGCTGTTTTTT.

The V call is TRBV5-1, the J call TRBJ2-5; 10 bases agree with TRBD1. The V gene's germline CDR1 is SGHRS and CDR2 YFSETQ. The CDR3 length is 14 residues. The trim removed 4 bases at V and 4 bases at J, leaving 4 bases unmatched. CDR3 nucleotide sequence: TGCGCCAGCAGCACGACAGGGGGCCCAGAGACCCAGTACTTC. Residues: CASSTTGGPETQYF.

On this clone: An end of the junction differs from the germline gene, which may be a read error. The chain recombines TRBV20-1 with TRBJ2-4, with 8 positions matching TRBD1. Germline CDR1 and CDR2: DFQATT and SNEGSKA (reference sequence). The CDR3 covers 11 residues. In DNA form, the CDR3 reads TGCAGTGCCGAATGGCAGGGGGCAGTCCTCTTC. Protein sequence: CSAEWQGAVLF.

The gene calls are TRBV5-4 and TRBJ2-7; perhaps TRBD2 as D (6 bases). Trimming pared 2 bases from V and 4 bases from J, leaving 13 bases between. The CDR3 is 14 residues long. The germline V gene encodes CDR1 SGHNT and CDR2 YYREEE (reference sequence). The chain's CDR3 is CASSFGGTNYEQYF. The CDR3 DNA follows: TGTGCCAGCAGCTTCGGGGGAACCAATTACGAGCAGTACTTC.

The chain joins TRBV28 to TRBJ2-3, with D possibly being TRBD1 (5 bases). V was trimmed by 10 bases and J by 4 bases, leaving 18 bases between them. The CDR3 runs 14 residues. Germline V gives CDR1 MDHEN, CDR2 SYDVKM. The CDR3 is CATDSPWAADTQYF. The CDR3 nucleotides are TGTGCCACCGACAGTCCATGGGCGGCAGATACGCAGTATTTT. Using reference TRBV28 and TRBJ2-3 for the parts outside the CDR3, the full variable domain is DVKVTQSSRYLVKRTGEKVFLECVQDMDHENMFWYRQDPGLGLRLIYFSYDVKMKEKGDIPEGYSVSREKKERFSLILESASTNQTSMYLCATDSPWAADTQYFGPGTRLTVL.

The chain combines TRBV10-2 with TRBJ1-1; D is ambiguous. The CDR3 is 15 residues long. Trimming left V 4 bases short and J 1 base short, with 13 bases between. Germline-derived CDR1 and CDR2 are WSHSY and SAAADI. CDR3 residues: CASSALGGRNTEAFF. DNA for the CDR3: TGCGCCAGCAGTGCCCTAGGAGGGAGGAACACTGAAGCTTTCTTT.

V usage is TRBV9 and J usage is TRBJ1-2, with TRBD1 as a possible D gene (5 bases). In germline, CDR1 is SGDLS, CDR2 YYNGEE. V dropped 2 bases and J dropped 4 bases, with 12 bases sitting between them. The CDR3 extends over 14 amino acids. This CDR3 is CASSVQGLGYGYTF. The DNA for the CDR3 is TGTGCCAGCAGCGTCCAGGGACTTGGCTATGGCTACACCTTC.

The J gene is TRBJ2-5, the V gene TRBV4-2; maybe TRBD1 (5 bases). V was shortened by 0 bases and J by 0 bases, with 8 bases between the two germline ends. The CDR3 runs 15 residues. The germline CDR1 and CDR2 sequences are LGHNA and YNFKEQ. The CDR3 reads CASSQDQGYQETQYF. The CDR3 nucleotides are TGTGCCAGCAGCCAAGATCAGGGTTACCAAGAGACCCAGTACTTC.

This clone was detected once. V is TRBV5-1 and J is TRBJ2-5, with 10 bases identical to TRBD1. From germline, CDR1 is SGHRS and CDR2 YFSETQ. The CDR3 extends over 14 amino acids. V shed 3 bases and J 5 bases; nucleotides not matched to a gene: 4. The CDR3 region is CASSSGQGVETQYF. As DNA, the CDR3 is TGCGCCAGCAGCTCCGGACAGGGGGTGGAGACCCAGTACTTC.

This chain joins TRBV5-6 and TRBJ2-7; tentatively, D is TRBD1 (5 bases). CDR1 is SGHDT, CDR2 YYEEEE, per germline. The V end was cut by 0 bases, the J end by 5 bases, with 6 bases between. The CDR3 sequence is 12 residues long. CDR3 sequence reads: CASSLGRDEQYF. Written as DNA, the CDR3 is TGTGCCAGCAGCTTGGGCAGGGACGAGCAGTACTTC.

The chain recombines TRBV4-3 with TRBJ2-7, with D uncertain. Germline V gives CDR1 LGHNA, CDR2 YSLEER. CDR3 length equals 15 residues. Trimming took 1 base from V and 0 from J, leaving 10 bases between them. The chain's CDR3 is CASSQGRRHSYEQYF. DNA of the CDR3: TGCGCCAGCAGCCAAGGCAGGCGCCACTCCTACGAGCAGTACTTC.

This chain links TRBV9 with TRBJ2-7, with TRBD2 matching 10 bases. This CDR3 region has 14 residues. V lost 4 bases, J lost 4 bases, and 5 bases stayed unmatched. Germline V gene lookup returns CDR1 SGDLS and CDR2 YYNGEE. Here the CDR3 reads CASSPLAGAYEQYF. The CDR3 DNA sequence: TGTGCCAGCAGCCCTCTAGCGGGAGCGTACGAGCAGTACTTC.

The chain couples TRBV6-4 to TRBJ2-2; 7 bases line up with TRBD2. Germline V gene data show CDR1 as MRHNA and CDR2 as SNTAGT. CDR3 length: 15 amino acids. The junction had 5 bases not matched to a gene; V was cut back by 5 bases and J by 2 bases. CDR3 protein: CASSQQAGNTGELFF. The CDR3 bases are TGTGCCAGCAGTCAACAAGCGGGAAACACCGGGGAGCTGTTTTTT.

This chain joins TRBV5-5 and TRBJ1-5; 7 nucleotides match TRBD1. V lost 2 bases, J lost 9 bases, and 11 bases stayed unmatched. In germline, CDR1 is SGHKS, CDR2 YYEKEE (reference sequence). The CDR3 runs 15 residues. CDR3 sequence (DNA): TGTGCCAGCAGCTTCATCCCCGGGACAGAGGGGCCCCAGCATTTT. Residues: CASSFIPGTEGPQHF.

The V call is TRBV4-2, the J call TRBJ2-7; 7 bases align to TRBD2. Losses at the gene ends were 1 base for V and 2 bases for J; bases not matched to a gene: 8. CDR1 is LGHNA and CDR2 is YNFKEQ in the germline V gene. The CDR3 loop spans 16 amino acids. DNA for the CDR3: TGTGCCAGCAGCCAAGGCAATCCTGCGGGAGCCTACGAGCAGTACTTC. This gives the protein CASSQGNPAGAYEQYF.

In this sample, this clone turned up a few times. The chain combines TRBV5-4 with TRBJ2-7, with 11 bases identical to TRBD2. The CDR3 covers 13 residues. Losses at the gene ends were 4 bases for V and 6 bases for J; bases not matched to a gene: 3. Germline V gene data show CDR1 as SGHNT and CDR2 as YYREEE (reference sequence). CDR3 sequence: CASSGGLAAEQYF. CDR3 DNA sequence: TGTGCCAGCAGCGGGGGACTAGCGGCCGAGCAGTACTTC.

This chain links TRBV2 with TRBJ2-3, with a tentative D call TRBD2 (5 bases). Germline values: CDR1 SNHLY, CDR2 FYNNEI. The CDR3 has 12 amino acids. The ends were cut back, 8 bases at V and 3 bases at J, with 9 bases in the middle. CDR3 region: CASGSPTDTQYF. CDR3 in DNA: TGTGCCAGCGGGAGTCCGACAGATACGCAGTATTTT.

The chain employs TRBV6-5 and TRBJ1-5; TRBD1 aligns across 9 bases. The V gene's germline CDR1 is MNHEY and CDR2 SVGAGI. After removal of 5 bases from V and 0 bases from J, the junction contained 2 bases not matched to a gene. The CDR3 has 15 residues. CDR3 coding DNA: TGTGCCAGCAGTGGACAGGGGTATAGCAATCAGCCCCAGCATTTT. It encodes CASSGQGYSNQPQHF.

The chain recombines TRBV11-2 with TRBJ2-7; 12 bases map to TRBD2. CDR1 and CDR2 (germline): SGHAT, FQNNGV. This CDR3 comprises 17 residues. The J segment lost 3 bases and the V segment lost 7 bases, leaving 13 bases of the junction unmatched. CDR3 nucleotide sequence: TGTGCCAGCACGCGGACTAGCGGGGACTATATTCTCTACGAGCAGTACTTC. Its translation: CASTRTSGDYILYEQYF.

V usage is TRBV6-1 and J usage is TRBJ1-2; possibly TRBD1 for D (6 bases). Germline CDR1 is MNHNS and CDR2 is SASEGT. The CDR3 is 15 amino acids. Trimming left V 7 bases short and J 4 bases short, with 19 bases between. The CDR3 DNA follows: TGTGCCAGCAAGAAGGACAGCTACCCCCTCTATGGCTACACCTTC. Its translation: CASKKDSYPLYGYTF.

Only a few counts were recorded for this clone. V gene TRBV6-1 combines with J gene TRBJ2-3, with 7 positions matching TRBD2. The CDR3 totals 14 residues. CDR1 is MNHNS and CDR2 is SASEGT in the germline V gene. V lost 7 bases and J lost 2; bases outside the gene matches: 6. The CDR3 region is CASKNRGDTDTQYF. In nucleotides, the CDR3 is TGTGCCAGCAAAAACCGGGGGGACACAGATACGCAGTATTTT.

This CDR3 reads CSAPRHNEQFF. CDR3 nucleotides: TGCAGTGCTCCGCGTCACAATGAGCAGTTCTTC. The genes are TRBV20-1 and TRBJ2-1; D is unclear. This CDR3 comprises 11 residues. The germline CDR1 and CDR2 sequences are DFQATT and SNEGSKA (reference sequence). The ends were cut back, 5 bases at V and 5 bases at J, with 7 bases in the middle.

The J gene is TRBJ2-7, the V gene TRBV27; D is possibly TRBD1 (6 bases). Germline V gene data show CDR1 as MNHEY and CDR2 as SMNVEV (reference sequence). V was shortened by 6 bases and J by 2 bases, with 8 bases between the two germline ends. CDR3 length: 12 residues. The CDR3 DNA sequence: TGTGCCAGCAGGACAGGTCCCTACGAGCAGTACTTC. Protein: CASRTGPYEQYF.

The chain is built from TRBV18 and TRBJ1-1; possibly TRBD1 for D (5 bases). The CDR3 has 13 residues. Trimming left V 6 bases short and J 7 bases short, with 15 bases between. Looked up from germline, CDR1 is KGHSH and CDR2 is LQKENI. The CDR3 protein is CASSPIDRREAFF. CDR3 bases: TGTGCCAGCTCCCCAATCGACAGACGTGAAGCTTTCTTT.